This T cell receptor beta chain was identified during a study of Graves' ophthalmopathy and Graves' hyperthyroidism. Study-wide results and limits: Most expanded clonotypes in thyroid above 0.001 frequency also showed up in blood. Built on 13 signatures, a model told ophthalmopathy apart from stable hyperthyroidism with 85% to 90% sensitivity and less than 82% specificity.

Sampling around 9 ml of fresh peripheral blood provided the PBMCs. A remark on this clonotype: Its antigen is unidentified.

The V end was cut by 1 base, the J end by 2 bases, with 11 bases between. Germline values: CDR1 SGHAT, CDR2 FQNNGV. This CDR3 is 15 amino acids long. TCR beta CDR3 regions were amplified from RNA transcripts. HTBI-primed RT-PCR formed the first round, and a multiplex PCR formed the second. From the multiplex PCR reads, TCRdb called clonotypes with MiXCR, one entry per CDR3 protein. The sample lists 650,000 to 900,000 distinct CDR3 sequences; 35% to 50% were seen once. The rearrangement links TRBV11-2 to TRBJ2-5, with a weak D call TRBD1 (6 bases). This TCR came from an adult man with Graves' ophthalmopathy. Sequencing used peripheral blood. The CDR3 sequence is CASSLVTGSQETQYF. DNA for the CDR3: TGTGCCAGCAGCTTAGTGACAGGTTCGCAAGAGACCCAGTACTTC.